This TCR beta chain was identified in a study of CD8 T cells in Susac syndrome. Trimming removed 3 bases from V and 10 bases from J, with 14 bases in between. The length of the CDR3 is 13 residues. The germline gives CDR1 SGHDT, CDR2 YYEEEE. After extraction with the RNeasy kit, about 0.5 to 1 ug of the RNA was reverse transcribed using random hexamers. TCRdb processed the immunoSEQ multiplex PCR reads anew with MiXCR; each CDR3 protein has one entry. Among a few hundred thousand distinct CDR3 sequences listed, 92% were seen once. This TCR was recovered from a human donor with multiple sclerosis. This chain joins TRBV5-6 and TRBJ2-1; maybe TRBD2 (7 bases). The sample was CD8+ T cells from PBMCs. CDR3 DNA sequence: TGTGCCAGCAGCTACCAACAGGGAGGGGAGCAGTTCTTC. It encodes CASSYQQGGEQFF.